This T cell receptor (beta chain) is drawn from a study of CD8 T cells in ankylosing spondylitis. Making use of molecular barcodes, quantitative 5'-RACE generated TCR beta libraries. TCRdb passed the 5' RACE reads through MiXCR, listing each CDR3 protein once. Found here are roughly 120,000 distinct CDR3 sequences, approximately 13% of them singletons; the top ten hold roughly 3%. Germline CDR1 is SGHRS and CDR2 is YFSETQ. This CDR3 comprises 15 residues. Study-wide results and caveats: In synovial fluid and blood from reactive arthritis, some motif variants were previously reported. There was a TCR beta motif, made of eight highly homologous variants, that appeared characteristic of ankylosing spondylitis blood.

In regard to this clonotype: Its antigen is currently unknown. Sequence at one end of the junction differs from germline and may be a read error.

The TCR originated in a female donor with ankylosing spondylitis or in good health (not recorded which). The specimen was blood, either unsorted or a sorted T cell fraction (not recorded which). The rearrangement uses TRBV5-1 and TRBJ2-2, with 8 bases that match TRBD2. The CDR3 loop reads CASSWGGRNIGELFF. The CDR3 DNA reads TGCGCCAGCAGCTGGGGCGGGAGGAACATCGGGGAGCTGTTTTTT.